This note documents a single TCR beta chain sequence. No antigen is known for it. Base qualities are not recorded, but no much larger clone differs from it by a single base. Preparation of the library involved the immunoSEQ multiplex PCR assay. Sourced from immuneACCESS, this table was stored by TCRdb with only in-frame sequences that have V and J called. A share of the clones is absent; for the studies checked, an unresolved V gene accounts for under half, and the remainder has no known explanation. The sample table contains 150,000 to 200,000 clones; only one count was recorded for 91% of them. The top ten clonotypes cover approximately 1.6% of the sample. CDR1 and CDR2 were assigned from the germline V gene (reference sequence) as LNHDA and SQIVND. Reading from cysteine to phenylalanine, the CDR3 counts 13 amino acids. Only CDR3 DNA is held: 39 bases, read in frame from base 1. Trimming removed 8 bases from V and 8 bases from J; the gene matches leave 9 bases unexplained.

This record comes from a study of control samples from healthy donors and cancer patients (dated by TCRdb to 2020 to 2022). The rearranged segments are TRBV19 and TRBJ2-1; 7 bases in the junction line up with TRBD1. Sequencing was performed on blood. The sequence was obtained from a woman between 25 and 40 years old in good health. The CDR3 reads CASSGQRGDEQFF. At the DNA level, the sequence is TGTGCCAGTTCGGGACAGAGGGGCGATGAGCAGTTCTTC.